This paragraph covers one T cell receptor (beta chain) sequence. This clonotype has only one observation. Its antigen target is currently unknown. Base quality data are lacking; no much larger clone is found one base away. One read amounts to weak evidence. The sample belongs to a study of prognosis after radiotherapy for stage I lung cancer listed by TCRdb under 2021. Turning to the overall study: Around 19 stage I NSCLC patients were enrolled in Nanjing, China, between early 2018 and January 2019. Every patient was deemed medically inoperable, 12 because of comorbidities and six to eight because they refused surgery. The study profiled peripheral blood TCR beta repertoires from stage I NSCLC patients before and after stereotactic body radiotherapy and related them to distant failure. Four of the 19 patients developed distant metastases after SBRT, at a median of about 7 months; the other 15 showed no significant progression. The study took one blood sample before SBRT and one after SBRT from each of roughly 20 patients and sequenced all 38 samples. SBRT was not combined with any concurrent therapy in any patient. On tumor histology, more than ten patients had adenocarcinoma and about seven had squamous cell carcinoma. SBRT was given in 3 to 5 fractions with a biologically effective dose of at least 100 Gy, using image-guided IMRT or VMAT. Ages in the cohort of approximately 13 men and more than 5 women ranged from about 50 to 85 years, with a median of 74. The study included approximately 14 patients with newly diagnosed primary stage I lung tumors and 4 to 6 with oligometastatic NSCLC after surgical resection of the primary tumor. Summary of the overall study and its limitations: Post-SBRT Shannon entropy and its change from baseline were lower in patients who developed distant metastases; baseline Shannon entropy was not associated with metastases. All reported P values were unadjusted for multiple comparisons. Tumor specificity of expanded TCR clones was not determined. TRBV and TRBJ usage frequencies reportedly varied with metastasis status, involving two V genes at baseline and ten or so V and two J genes after SBRT. Limitations of the study included a small cohort and short follow-up, and the study findings need independent validation. After SBRT, the number of unique TCR clones decreased (median around 10,000 before versus several thousand after; Wilcoxon paired P=0.011).

The junction shows trimming of 6 bases on V and 5 bases on J, plus 10 bases between the germline ends. CDR1 and CDR2 are read off the germline V gene as SGHAT and FQNNGV. Counted from cysteine to phenylalanine, this CDR3 has 13 amino acids. Of the read, only the CDR3 DNA is kept; its 39 bases are in frame from base 1. A history of other malignancies or of prior chemotherapy or radiotherapy was absent in all patients, and node-negative disease was shown on CT and PET/CT in all patients. At each of the two time points, 6 to 7.5 milliliters of peripheral venous blood were collected into EDTA tubes. Ficoll-Paque Plus density-gradient centrifugation was used to isolate PBMCs. Immediately after collection, samples were stored at -80 degrees C until analysis. Two rounds of multiplex PCR were used to amplify the TCR beta CDR3 region from genomic DNA. In the first PCR round, primers specific to each TRBV and TRBJ gene were used, and the primer sequences were filed in Chinese patent CN105087789A. The second PCR round used universal primers. The Roche High Pure PCR Template Preparation Kit was used to extract genomic DNA from the frozen PBMCs. The libraries underwent paired-end sequencing with 151 bp reads on an Illumina HiSeq 3000. In the original analysis: CutAdapt was used to discard raw reads that did not contain the multiplex PCR primer sequences. Using PEAR, the high-quality paired reads were merged into contigs. By alignment to reference sequences, MiXCR assigned TRB V, D and J gene segments to each contig. To remove sequencing errors, CDR3 sequences were clustered according to base quality and sequence similarity. Diversity was measured as Shannon entropy normalized by the natural log of productive TCR sequence number. One minus Shannon entropy divided by the natural log of the number of unique clonotypes was used as the definition of clonality. The Youden index of ROC curves was used to select progression-free survival cut-offs for repertoire metrics, and analyses were performed in R 3.5.3. Through fastp at Q25 and MiXCR, TCRdb rebuilt clones from the public reads, retaining in-frame beta chains. Each entry merges the rows of one CDR3 protein and shows their most common DNA and genes. TCRdb's processing, not the authors' own work, is the source of the V and J calls. The sample has about 35,000 distinct CDR3 sequences on record, less than 45% of them singletons. In total, the top ten clones hold roughly 15% of the sample.

The TCR was taken from a donor over 45 with non-small cell lung cancer. This material consisted of PBMCs, taken before or after stereotactic body radiation therapy (not recorded which). The chain links TRBV11-2 with TRBJ2-2; 5 matching bases give a weak D call of TRBD1. For the CDR3, the sequence is CASSFRVTGELFF. In nucleotides, the sequence is TGTGCCAGCAGTTTCAGGGTTACCGGGGAGCTGTTTTTT.